The clone carrying this TCR beta chain was observed many times. Amplified TCR beta CDR3 regions derived from RNA transcripts. RT-PCR in the first round (using the HTBI primer set) targeted the TCR CDR3. MiXCR, applied by TCRdb to the multiplex PCR reads, yields one record per CDR3 protein. The sample contains more than 300,000 distinct CDR3 sequences, about 14% of which appear only once. The source of the sample is a study of T cells in Graves' hyperthyroidism and ophthalmopathy. In germline, CDR1 is LNHDA, CDR2 SQIVND (reference sequence). The J segment lost 6 bases and the V segment lost 6 bases, leaving 9 bases of the junction unmatched. The CDR3 has 14 residues.

The rearrangement joins TRBV19 to TRBJ1-2, with TRBD1 matching 8 bases. The sequence derives from a woman under 40 with Graves' ophthalmopathy. Source material: blood. This CDR3 reads CASRSDRATNGYTF. The CDR3, as DNA: TGTGCCAGTAGATCGGACAGGGCGACTAATGGCTACACCTTC.